This T cell receptor beta chain was captured in a study of read filtering for tumor transcriptome and immune sequencing. With V trimmed by 6 bases and J by 6 bases, 8 bases remained unmatched. CDR1 and CDR2 (germline): MNHNY, SVGAGI (reference sequence). This CDR3 comprises 15 residues. This clonotype appeared many times. From approximately 430 ng of RNA, a library with molecular barcoded alpha/delta and beta/gamma adaptors was made. TCRdb itself ran the reads through MiXCR, one entry per CDR3 protein. The sample carries approximately 150,000 distinct CDR3 sequences, about 13% recorded once. The sequenced sample was a population of CD138-negative cells sorted from bone marrow. This TCR was sampled from a donor at least 40 years old with multiple myeloma. The J gene is TRBJ2-2, the V gene TRBV6-6; 9 positions agree with TRBD1. This CDR3 reads CASSGGTGRSGELFF. The CDR3 bases are TGTGCCAGCAGCGGAGGGACAGGGCGATCCGGGGAGCTGTTTTTT.